The clone carrying this TCR beta chain appeared a single time. In the original analysis: Reference gene primer amplification gave nucleated cell count estimates. Here immunoSEQ multiplex PCR was the method, and the copy in TCRdb shows in-frame clones only, minus some. That table supplies the V and J calls and clone size; D and trimming were determined from the DNA. This table has about 280,000 clones, roughly 90% appearing once. Individuals in the exposed group had encountered a COVID-19 case within 2 weeks preceding study entry. This sample stems from a study of blood T cell repertoires in COVID-19. Overall study: COVID-19 samples, acute and convalescent, were from the United States, Italy and Spain.

The sequence derives from a man aged 35-49 years who had been exposed to COVID-19. Sequenced material: PBMCs or T cells enriched from blood (not recorded which).

The CDR3 loop is CASSLALNQGVYGYTF. Written as DNA, the CDR3 is TGTGCCAGCAGCTTGGCCCTCAACCAGGGCGTCTATGGCTACACCTTC. This chain connects TRBV5-6 to TRBJ1-2; possibly TRBD1 for D (5 bases). The CDR3 totals 16 residues. The V gene's germline CDR1 is SGHDT and CDR2 YYEEEE. Between the trimmed V and J ends, which lost 0 bases and 4 bases, there was a span of 16 bases.